A selection of T cell receptor beta chains follows, all from one sample in a study of shared clonotypes between healthy human individuals. Profiling relied on immunoSEQ multiplex PCR, and the TCRdb table lists in-frame clones only, not all of them. The sample shows 490,000 or so clones, around 79% of them seen only once. The sequenced sample consisted of PBMCs. All receptors come from a middle-aged woman in good health. Some clones in this sample may be carry-over from other donors' samples. Each CDR3 is given with its conserved first and last residue. Each record gives: CDR3 length, V gene, clone size, J gene, D gene, CDR3 protein, CDR3 DNA. D genes are given only for firm matches. Rows give clone size only sometimes, using once, few, many, or a class for an expanded clone.

>15|TRBV19|NA|TRBJ1-2|NA
CASSIGRGPGYGYTF
TGTGCCAGTAGTATAGGCCGGGGGCCTGGCTATGGCTACACCTTC
>16|TRBV7-2|NA|TRBJ2-3|NA
CASSSSRGAITDTQYF
TGTGCCAGCAGCTCATCCCGGGGGGCTATCACAGATACGCAGTATTTT
>17|TRBV27|NA|TRBJ2-6|NA
CASSLVGRRSGANVLTF
TGTGCCAGCAGTTTAGTTGGACGTCGCTCTGGGGCCAACGTCCTGACTTTC
>13|TRBV10-3|NA|TRBJ1-5|NA
CAISEQPNQPQHF
TGTGCCATCAGTGAACAACCCAATCAGCCCCAGCATTTT
>11|TRBV20-1|NA|TRBJ2-7|NA
CSASDPGEQYF
TGCAGTGCTAGCGACCCGGGCGAGCAGTACTTC
>13|TRBV7-6|NA|TRBJ2-7|NA
CASSSNRDLEQYF
TGTGCCAGCAGCTCCAACAGGGACTTGGAGCAGTACTTC
>17|TRBV25-1|NA|TRBJ2-4|TRBD1
CASSEVTGDVGKNIQYF
TGTGCCAGCAGTGAAGTAACAGGGGATGTGGGCAAAAACATTCAGTACTTC
>15|TRBV15|once|TRBJ2-7|NA
CATSRDPQSSYEQYF
TGTGCCACCAGCAGAGATCCCCAGAGCTCCTACGAGCAGTACTTC
>15|TRBV30|NA|TRBJ2-7|NA
CAWSSAQDLSYEQYF
TGTGCCTGGAGTTCAGCCCAGGACCTATCCTACGAGCAGTACTTC
>14|TRBV11-3|NA|TRBJ2-1|NA
CASSLDLQDNEQFF
TGTGCCAGCAGCTTAGACTTACAGGACAATGAGCAGTTCTTC
>15|TRBV4-3|NA|TRBJ1-2|NA
CASSQVSGPIYGYTF
TGCGCCAGCAGCCAGGTGTCGGGACCGATCTATGGCTACACCTTC
>11|TRBV29-1|NA|TRBJ1-2|NA
CSVVTLGGNTF
TGCAGCGTCGTTACCTTAGGGGGTAACACCTTC
>14|TRBV5-1|NA|TRBJ1-2|TRBD1
CASSLQGQGYGYTF
TGCGCCAGCAGCTTACAGGGACAGGGGTATGGCTACACCTTC
>16|TRBV11-2|NA|TRBJ1-4|TRBD1
CASSLGGDRTLEKLFF
TGTGCCAGCAGCTTAGGTGGGGACAGGACCCTCGAAAAACTGTTTTTT
>18|TRBV28|NA|TRBJ2-3|NA
CASSLFRGFTGTHGTQYF
TGTGCCAGCAGTTTATTTAGAGGTTTTACGGGCACTCACGGTACGCAGTATTTT
>14|TRBV2|NA|TRBJ1-2|NA
CASSREGGSYGYTF
TGTGCCAGCAGTCGTGAGGGGGGGTCCTATGGCTACACCTTC
>14|TRBV29-1|NA|TRBJ2-7|TRBD1
CSVGATGANYEQYF
TGCAGCGTTGGGGCGACAGGGGCCAACTACGAGCAGTACTTC
>11|TRBV20-1|NA|TRBJ2-5|NA
CSAGTSRTQYF
TGCAGTGCCGGGACTTCTAGGACCCAGTACTTC
>14|TRBV30|NA|TRBJ2-7|TRBD1
CAWSRTGAAYEQYF
TGTGCCTGGAGCAGAACAGGGGCGGCCTACGAGCAGTACTTC
>12|TRBV5-1|NA|TRBJ2-7|NA
CASNAGAYEQYF
TGCGCCAGTAACGCTGGAGCCTACGAGCAGTACTTC
>14|TRBV30|NA|TRBJ2-3|TRBD1
CAWSLTGAADTQYF
TGTGCCTGGAGCCTAACAGGGGCGGCAGATACGCAGTATTTT
>13|TRBV27|medium-sized|TRBJ1-2|NA
CASSWSGESGYTF
TGTGCCAGCAGTTGGTCAGGGGAGAGTGGCTACACCTTC
>13|TRBV4-3|NA|TRBJ1-1|NA
CASSQLGGAEAFF
TGCGCCAGCAGCCAACTAGGGGGAGCTGAAGCTTTCTTT
>16|TRBV15|NA|TRBJ2-1|NA
CATSRVGSLSYNEQFF
TGTGCCACCAGCAGAGTTGGCAGCCTCTCCTACAATGAGCAGTTCTTC
>13|TRBV4-1|NA|TRBJ2-7|NA
CASSQDPGHGEYF
TGCGCCAGCAGCCAAGATCCAGGACACGGGGAGTACTTC
>15|TRBV19|NA|TRBJ2-7|TRBD1
CASSPRDRGGYEQYF
TGTGCCAGTAGTCCTCGGGACAGGGGAGGGTACGAGCAGTACTTC
>13|TRBV27|NA|TRBJ1-2|NA
CASSLWPDGFYTF
TGTGCCAGCAGTTTATGGCCGGATGGGTTCTACACCTTC